Below, 27 T cell receptor beta chains from the same sample are listed, as sequenced in a study of shared clonotypes between healthy human individuals (dated by TCRdb to 2018 to 2021). The library came from the immunoSEQ multiplex PCR assay. The table was pulled from immuneACCESS by TCRdb, which kept in-frame rearrangements only. Such tables lose some clones; where checked, under half of the loss comes from unresolved V genes, and the rest has no known cause. The sample table holds 950,000 to 1,200,000 clones, of which around 77% were seen once. 0.89% of the sample rests with the top ten. Specimen: memory CD4+ T cells from PBMCs. Reading the label with the study, this specimen's cell subset or site is: CD45RA-negative fraction. Receptor source: a man aged 18 to 29 in good health. Some clones in this sample may be carry-over from other donors' samples.

This chain connects TRBV27 to TRBJ2-3, with 9 nucleotides matching TRBD2. V shed 9 bases, J shed 0 bases, and the junction held 4 bases outside the gene matches. The CDR3 consists of 14 residues. Germline-derived CDR1 and CDR2 are MNHEY and SMNVEV (reference sequence). CDR3 nucleotides: TGTGCCAGTAGGGGACTAGCTAGCACAGATACGCAGTATTTT. Amino acid sequence: CASRGLASTDTQYF.

As for this clone: At one end, the junction sequence differs from germline, possibly due to a read error. Other DNA sequences from this sample encode an identical CDR3 as well. The chain uses TRBV7-7 and TRBJ2-5; TRBD1 matches 11 bases. Germline CDR1 is SSHAT and CDR2 is FNYEAQ (reference sequence). This CDR3 is built from 15 residues. The CDR3 DNA reads as TGTGCTAGCAGCTTAGGGACAGGGGGACTGGAGACCCAGTACTTC. It translates to CASSLGTGGLETQYF.

The chain combines TRBV18 with TRBJ1-5; no definite D call. The CDR3 extends over 12 amino acids. Trimming left V 4 bases short and J 2 bases short, with 3 bases between. The germline V gene encodes CDR1 KGHSH and CDR2 LQKENI. CDR3 coding DNA: TGTGCCAGCTCACGAGGCAATCAGCCCCAGCATTTT. It is translated as CASSRGNQPQHF.

This chain uses TRBV9 with TRBJ1-2; D is undetermined. Trimming took 3 bases from V and 2 from J, leaving 11 bases between them. This CDR3 contains 14 residues. Germline CDR1 and CDR2: SGDLS and YYNGEE. The CDR3 DNA reads as TGTGCCAGCAGCGCCCTCGACGGGAACTATGGCTACACCTTC. Amino acid sequence: CASSALDGNYGYTF.

V is TRBV19 and J is TRBJ1-2; D is uncertain. Trimming took 6 bases from V and 1 from J, leaving 6 bases between them. This CDR3 spans 12 amino acids. Per germline, CDR1 LNHDA and CDR2 SQIVND (reference sequence). CDR3 nucleotide sequence: TGTGCCAGTAGGACGGTTAACTATGGCTACACCTTC. Its translation is CASRTVNYGYTF.

V is TRBV5-6 and J is TRBJ1-2; 9 bases match TRBD1. The CDR3 is made up of 13 amino acids. J was trimmed by 8 bases and V by 4 bases; bases with no gene match: 6. In germline, CDR1 is SGHDT, CDR2 YYEEEE. The CDR3, as DNA: TGTGCCAGCAGCCAGGGACAGGGACTCGGCTACACCTTC. This translates into CASSQGQGLGYTF.

The chain is built from TRBV5-4 and TRBJ2-3; TRBD2 matches 9 bases. J lost 0 bases, V lost 4 bases, and 3 bases had no gene match. CDR3 length: 15 residues. From germline, CDR1 is SGHNT and CDR2 YYREEE (reference sequence). CDR3 sequence reads: CASSPSGTSTDTQYF. The CDR3 DNA reads TGTGCCAGCAGCCCTAGCGGGACTAGCACAGATACGCAGTATTTT.

The CDR3 here is CASRRAQDEKLFF. CDR3 nucleotide sequence: TGCGCCAGCAGACGGGCCCAAGATGAAAAACTGTTTTTT. The rearrangement links TRBV5-1 to TRBJ1-4; D unresolved. The germline V gene encodes CDR1 SGHRS and CDR2 YFSETQ. This CDR3 region has 13 residues. Trimming removed 5 bases at V and 6 bases at J, with 11 bases between.

V usage is TRBV7-9 and J usage is TRBJ2-5; tentatively, D is TRBD2 (5 bases). V was trimmed by 5 bases and J by 7 bases, leaving 11 bases between them. The CDR3 has 12 amino acids. Germline CDR1 and CDR2: SEHNR and FQNEAQ (reference sequence). For the CDR3, the DNA is TGTGCCAGCAGCCCTCCCGCGGGGACCCAGTACTTC. This sequence encodes CASSPPAGTQYF.

The J gene is TRBJ1-2, the V gene TRBV12-5; 11 nucleotides match TRBD1. The CDR3 is made up of 16 amino acids. Germline values: CDR1 LGHNT, CDR2 FRNRAP. V was pared by 0 bases and J by 3 bases, with 3 bases of the junction left unmatched. Written as DNA, the CDR3 is TGTGCTAGTGGTTTGGTTGTGGGACAGGGGGACTATGGCTACACCTTC. Its translation is CASGLVVGQGDYGYTF.

The V call is TRBV6-1, the J call TRBJ2-7, with 7 bases identical to TRBD1. J gave up 0 bases and V 1 base, and 3 bases lay outside the gene matches. Germline V gene lookup returns CDR1 MNHNS and CDR2 SASEGT. CDR3 length equals 15 residues. This CDR3 is CASSEGPGGSYEQYF. CDR3 DNA: TGTGCCAGCAGTGAAGGCCCAGGGGGCTCCTACGAGCAGTACTTC.

This clone was counted a few times. The chain has TRBV15 and TRBJ2-1; 11 positions agree with TRBD2. This CDR3 spans 14 amino acids. Germline lookup yields CDR1 LNHNV and CDR2 YYDKDF (reference sequence). V gave up 3 bases and J gave up 10 bases; unmatched junction bases: 5. The CDR3 DNA sequence: TGTGCCACCAGCAGGCAAATAGCGGGAGGGGAGCAGTTCTTC. Amino acid sequence: CATSRQIAGGEQFF. The variable domain in full, with the rest retrieved from reference TRBV15 and TRBJ2-1, is DAMVIQNPRYQVTQFGKPVTLSCSQTLNHNVMYWYQQKSSQAPKLLFHYYDKDFNNEADTPDNFQSRRPNTSFCFLDIRSPGLGDTAMYLCATSRQIAGGEQFFGPGTRLTVL.

Turning to this clone: At the DNA level, this CDR3 is encoded by other sequences in the same sample as well. The chain recombines TRBV28 with TRBJ1-2, with 8 bases fitting TRBD1. V was pared by 7 bases and J by 5 bases, with 6 bases of the junction left unmatched. Germline V gives CDR1 MDHEN, CDR2 SYDVKM. CDR3 length equals 13 residues. The CDR3 reads CASTQNRGYGYTF. The DNA of the CDR3 is TGTGCCAGCACCCAAAACAGGGGGTATGGCTACACCTTC.

To note about this clone: Additional DNA sequences in this sample encode the identical CDR3. V and J are TRBV5-1 and TRBJ2-5; perhaps D is TRBD1 or TRBD2 (5 bases each). The V gene's germline CDR1 is SGHRS and CDR2 YFSETQ. V was shortened by 2 bases and J by 3 bases, with 14 bases between the two germline ends. CDR3 length equals 15 residues. The CDR3 reads CASSLLGTAEETQYF. CDR3 nucleotides: TGCGCCAGCAGCTTACTCGGGACGGCAGAAGAGACCCAGTACTTC.

The rearrangement uses TRBV5-1 and TRBJ2-1; 7 bases fit TRBD1. V was clipped by 5 bases and J by 0 bases; unmatched bases: 5. Per germline, CDR1 SGHRS and CDR2 YFSETQ. The CDR3 spans 15 residues. CDR3 residues: CASRQGSSSYNEQFF. The CDR3 DNA reads as TGCGCCAGCAGACAGGGGTCGAGCTCCTACAATGAGCAGTTCTTC.

This clone has just a few counts. The rearrangement joins TRBV7-2 to TRBJ2-1, with 10 bases matching TRBD2. The CDR3 runs to 16 residues. Trimming took 1 base from V and 7 from J; bases not matched to a gene: 7. Germline CDR1 SGHTA, CDR2 FQGNSA. The CDR3 coding sequence is TGTGCCAGCAGCTTAGGCCCGGGACTAGCGATGAATGAGCAGTTCTTC. Amino acid sequence: CASSLGPGLAMNEQFF.

The rearrangement uses TRBV28 and TRBJ1-2, with 7 nucleotides matching TRBD1. The germline V gene encodes CDR1 MDHEN and CDR2 SYDVKM. The CDR3 length is 13 residues. The junction had 7 bases not matched to a gene; V was cut back by 6 bases and J by 6 bases. The CDR3 DNA is TGTGCCAGCAGAGCAGGGGGACGGGATGGCTACACCTTC. It codes for CASRAGGRDGYTF.

This chain uses TRBV28 with TRBJ1-4, with D perhaps matching TRBD1 (6 bases). Germline CDR1 MDHEN, CDR2 SYDVKM. The CDR3 spans 16 residues. Trimming shortened V by 4 bases and J by 0 bases, and 12 bases separated the two germline ends. CDR3 bases: TGTGCCAGCAGTTCCCTGACAGGTGCAACTAATGAAAAACTGTTTTTT. Translating gives CASSSLTGATNEKLFF.

J is TRBJ2-1 and V is TRBV27; 9 positions agree with TRBD2. With 3 bases clipped from V and 7 bases from J, the junction kept 1 base outside the gene matches. Germline values: CDR1 MNHEY, CDR2 SMNVEV (reference sequence). The CDR3 has 13 residues. The CDR3: CASSFSGRNEQFF. The CDR3 DNA follows: TGTGCCAGCAGTTTTAGCGGGAGAAATGAGCAGTTCTTC.

The rearrangement joins TRBV11-2 to TRBJ1-4, with 9 bases aligning to TRBD1. The CDR3 runs to 16 residues. Unmatched junction bases numbered 10, after V lost 4 bases and J lost 7 bases. Germline V gene lookup returns CDR1 SGHAT and CDR2 FQNNGV. The chain's CDR3 is CASSSPGQGSGEKLFF. DNA for the CDR3: TGTGCCAGCAGCTCCCCGGGACAGGGATCAGGTGAAAAACTGTTTTTT.

V gene TRBV29-1 combines with J gene TRBJ2-1, with TRBD2 identical over 9 bases. Germline CDR1 and CDR2: SQVTM and ANQGSEA. With 5 bases clipped from V and 0 bases from J, the junction kept 5 bases outside the gene matches. The CDR3 sequence is 15 residues long. The DNA of the CDR3 is TGCAGCGTTACCGAACTAGCGGGCTCCTACAATGAGCAGTTCTTC. Protein: CSVTELAGSYNEQFF.

Only a few counts were recorded for this clone. The V and J genes are TRBV11-2 and TRBJ1-2; a weak D match, TRBD1 (5 bases). Germline V gene data show CDR1 as SGHAT and CDR2 as FQNNGV. V was cut by 4 bases and J by 3 bases, with 15 bases left in between. There are 15 residues in the CDR3. The CDR3 nucleotides are TGTGCCAGCAGCTCCCCGAGGCAGGGTGACTATGGCTACACCTTC. Protein: CASSSPRQGDYGYTF.

The chain links TRBV7-2 to TRBJ1-2; D possibly corresponds to TRBD1 (6 bases). The CDR3 is 15 residues long. Germline CDR1 and CDR2: SGHTA and FQGNSA. Trimming pared 5 bases from V and 1 base from J, leaving 14 bases between. In DNA form, the CDR3 reads TGTGCCAGCAGCCCCCTTGGACAGCATAACTATGGCTACACCTTC. It yields the protein CASSPLGQHNYGYTF.

The genes are TRBV10-2 and TRBJ2-3; 14 bases are a match to TRBD2. The CDR3 totals 16 residues. Unmatched junction bases numbered 1, after V lost 4 bases and J lost 1 base. The germline CDR1 and CDR2 sequences are WSHSY and SAAADI. CDR3 nucleotide sequence: TGCGCCAGCAGTGGGGGACTAGCGGGGGGCACAGATACGCAGTATTTT. This codes for CASSGGLAGGTDTQYF.

This chain joins TRBV19 and TRBJ2-5, with TRBD1 identical over 8 bases. Unmatched junction bases numbered 7, after V lost 3 bases and J lost 4 bases. Germline CDR1 LNHDA, CDR2 SQIVND (reference sequence). The CDR3 is 15 amino acids. The chain's CDR3 is CASSITGGGGETQYF. The CDR3 region has the DNA TGTGCCAGTAGTATTACAGGGGGAGGAGGAGAGACCCAGTACTTC.

The rearrangement links TRBV29-1 to TRBJ2-5; D might be TRBD1 (5 bases). The V gene's germline CDR1 is SQVTM and CDR2 ANQGSEA. The CDR3 consists of 12 residues. V shed 2 bases and J shed 7 bases, with 11 bases lying between them. As DNA, the CDR3 is TGCAGCGTTGAAAGACAGACTGGGACCCAGTACTTC. Its translation is CSVERQTGTQYF.

V usage is TRBV6-6 and J usage is TRBJ1-1; D unresolved. The V end was cut by 2 bases, the J end by 1 base, with 8 bases between. Germline V gene sequence: CDR1 MNHNY, CDR2 SVGAGI (reference sequence). This CDR3 spans 14 amino acids. CDR3 sequence (DNA): TGTGCCAGCAGTTACAGTCAGGCGAACACTGAAGCTTTCTTT. It yields the protein CASSYSQANTEAFF.